Sequencing of this TCR beta chain was carried out in a study of blood T cell repertoires in COVID-19. Study summary: The cDNA or gDNA used as material had been derived from T cells, B-cell-depleted T cells, or PBMCs.

The repertoire was sequenced with immunoSEQ multiplex PCR; TCRdb's copy has only in-frame clones and lacks some. The sample lists fewer than 150,000 clones, around 87% occurring once. Germline CDR1 and CDR2: MNHEY and SVGAGI. V was pared by 6 bases and J by 0 bases, with 9 bases between. The CDR3 has 15 amino acids. The sequenced sample was peripheral blood. This clonotype was sampled from a woman aged 60-75 years with acute or convalescent COVID-19. The V gene is TRBV6-5, the J gene TRBJ2-6; tentative D call: TRBD2 (5 bases). The CDR3 bases are TGTGCCAGCAGGGTAGGGAGCTCTGGGGCCAACGTCCTGACTTTC. Translated: CASRVGSSGANVLTF.